This TCR beta chain was captured in a study of blood T cell repertoires in COVID-19. Study context: The cDNA or gDNA used as material had been derived from T cells, B-cell-depleted T cells, or PBMCs.

From germline, CDR1 is SGDLS and CDR2 YYNGEE. The CDR3 loop spans 16 amino acids. With 2 bases clipped from V and 0 bases from J, the junction kept 4 bases outside the gene matches. The participants were between roughly 18 and 89 years old and came from some 23 US areas. Under the authors' procedure: Estimated nucleated cell counts came from reference gene primer amplification. Clones were sequenced by immunoSEQ multiplex PCR, and TCRdb holds only the in-frame ones, with some missing. V and J calls and clone size are as listed in that table; D and trimming were resolved from the DNA. Here the sample spans about 310,000 clones, roughly 85% being singletons.

The chain joins TRBV9 to TRBJ1-4, with 7 bases fitting TRBD1. Input material: PBMCs or T cells enriched from blood (not recorded which). The source is a woman aged 25 to 45 who had been exposed to COVID-19. The CDR3 protein is CASSVGQSATNEKLFF. CDR3 coding DNA: TGTGCCAGCAGCGTGGGACAGAGTGCAACTAATGAAAAACTGTTTTTT.